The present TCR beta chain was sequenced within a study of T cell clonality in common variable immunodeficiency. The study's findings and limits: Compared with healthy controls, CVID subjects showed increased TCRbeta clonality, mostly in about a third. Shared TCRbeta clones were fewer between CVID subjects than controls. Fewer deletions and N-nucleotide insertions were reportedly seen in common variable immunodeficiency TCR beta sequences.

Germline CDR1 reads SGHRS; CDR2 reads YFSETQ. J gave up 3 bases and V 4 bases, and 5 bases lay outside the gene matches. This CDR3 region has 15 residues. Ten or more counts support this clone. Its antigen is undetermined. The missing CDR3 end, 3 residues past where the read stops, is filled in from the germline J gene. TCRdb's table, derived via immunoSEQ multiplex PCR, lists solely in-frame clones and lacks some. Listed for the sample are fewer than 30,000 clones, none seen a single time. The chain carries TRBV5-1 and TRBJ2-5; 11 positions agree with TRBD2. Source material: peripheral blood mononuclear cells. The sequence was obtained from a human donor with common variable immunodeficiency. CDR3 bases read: TGCGCCAGCAGCATAAATAGCGGGGGGGAAGAGACC. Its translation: CASSINSGGEET. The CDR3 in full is CASSINSGGEETQYF. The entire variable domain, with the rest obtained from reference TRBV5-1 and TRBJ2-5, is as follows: KAGVTQTPRYLIKTRGQQVTLSCSPISGHRSVSWYQQTPGQGLQFLFEYFSETQRNKGNFPGRFSGRQFSNSRSEMNVSTLELGDSALYLCASSINSGGEETQYFGPGTRLLVL.